The rows below give T cell receptor beta chains drawn from one sample of a study of PD-1 blockade in classical Hodgkin lymphoma. TCRdb keeps only in-frame clones here, not all; method: immunoSEQ multiplex PCR. This table holds 40,000 to 45,000 clones, 65% to 70% found once. The sequencing here drew on peripheral blood mononuclear cells (PBMCs), taken before the fourth cycle of nivolumab. The receptor source for this set is a human donor with classical Hodgkin lymphoma. Both conserved end residues are part of each CDR3. D genes are given only for firm matches. Expanded clones get a size class; other rows say once, few or many, or leave the size out.

TRBV11-2	-	-	TRBJ2-7	11	CASSLNFEQYF	TGTGCCAGCAGCTTAAACTTCGAGCAGTACTTC
TRBV6-5	-	-	TRBJ1-1	13	CASSSGLGIEAFF	TGTGCCAGCAGTTCCGGGCTTGGAATTGAAGCTTTCTTT
TRBV4-3	-	-	TRBJ2-4	16	CASSQGQNIAKNIQYF	TGCGCCAGCAGCCAAGGACAGAACATAGCCAAAAACATTCAGTACTTC
TRBV6-5	-	-	TRBJ1-1	15	CASSRPGRVSAEAFF	TGTGCCAGCAGCCGCCCCGGTCGGGTTTCCGCTGAAGCTTTCTTT
TRBV4-1	-	-	TRBJ1-5	17	CASSQVREQQANQPQHF	TGCGCCAGCAGCCAAGTAAGGGAACAACAGGCCAATCAGCCCCAGCATTTT
TRBV6-5	-	-	TRBJ2-7	13	CASSYVGGTEQYF	TGTGCCAGCAGTTACGTGGGGGGAACCGAGCAGTACTTC
TRBV2	few	-	TRBJ2-7	14	CASSEFVRSYEQYF	TGTGCCAGCAGTGAATTCGTCAGATCCTACGAGCAGTACTTC
TRBV19	-	-	TRBJ1-1	13	CASSIVPNTEAFF	TGTGCCAGTAGTATAGTACCGAACACTGAAGCTTTCTTT
TRBV9	-	-	TRBJ1-2	15	CASGGSSHTNYGYTF	TGTGCCAGCGGGGGATCGAGTCATACTAACTATGGCTACACCTTC
TRBV5-1	-	-	TRBJ2-7	11	CASSSTYEQYF	TGCGCCAGCAGCTCAACCTACGAGCAGTACTTC
TRBV10-2	-	-	TRBJ1-2	15	CASSESRGQSYGYTF	TGCGCCAGCAGTGAGTCAAGAGGGCAGAGCTATGGCTACACCTTC
TRBV7-2	-	-	TRBJ2-1	15	CASSSLVGGYNEQFF	TGTGCCAGCAGCTCCCTGGTAGGGGGCTACAATGAGCAGTTCTTC
TRBV19	-	-	TRBJ1-6	15	CASSPQSSYNSPLHF	TGTGCCAGTAGTCCACAGAGCTCCTATAATTCACCCCTCCACTTT
TRBV5-1	-	-	TRBJ2-6	19	CASSLEVGKGFSGANVLTF	TGCGCCAGCAGCTTAGAAGTCGGAAAAGGGTTCTCTGGGGCCAACGTCCTGACTTTC
TRBV10-3	-	TRBD2	TRBJ2-2	16	CAISDSPGGASGELFF	TGTGCCATCAGTGACTCCCCGGGGGGGGCTAGCGGGGAGCTGTTTTTT
TRBV6-6	-	-	TRBJ2-7	12	CASSYRWYEQYF	TGTGCCAGCAGCTACCGATGGTACGAGCAGTACTTC
TRBV9	-	-	TRBJ2-1	15	CASSPRWSVGNEQFF	TGTGCCAGCAGCCCCCGTTGGTCCGTAGGCAATGAGCAGTTCTTC
TRBV2	-	-	TRBJ1-2	14	CARLLESGKSGYTF	TGTGCCAGGTTACTTGAGTCTGGGAAGAGTGGCTACACCTTC
TRBV6-5	-	-	TRBJ2-7	13	CASSFEEAYEQYF	TGTGCCAGCAGTTTCGAGGAGGCCTACGAGCAGTACTTC
TRBV5-6	-	TRBD1	TRBJ2-5	15	CASSFPGQSQETQYF	TGTGCCAGCAGCTTCCCGGGACAGTCACAAGAGACCCAGTACTTC
TRBV6-1	-	-	TRBJ2-3	14	CASSESKRGGSQYF	TGTGCCAGCAGTGAAAGTAAGAGGGGGGGCTCCCAGTATTTT
TRBV6-1	-	-	TRBJ2-3	15	CASSARGASTDTQYF	TGTGCCAGCAGTGCCCGGGGAGCTAGCACAGATACGCAGTATTTT
TRBV6-1	-	-	TRBJ1-1	16	CASSEQAGYRVTEAFF	TGTGCCAGCAGTGAACAGGCAGGCTACAGGGTCACTGAAGCTTTCTTT
TRBV7-9	few	-	TRBJ2-3	14	CASQGSRGLDTQYF	TGTGCCAGCCAAGGGTCTCGGGGACTAGATACGCAGTATTTT
TRBV9	-	TRBD1	TRBJ1-2	15	CASSPRTGDNYGYTF	TGTGCCAGCAGCCCTCGGACAGGGGATAACTATGGCTACACCTTC
TRBV7-6	-	-	TRBJ2-7	14	CASSADPGIYEQYF	TGTGCCAGCAGCGCGGACCCCGGGATCTACGAGCAGTACTTC
TRBV19	medium-sized	-	TRBJ1-5	13	CASSITRNQPQHF	TGTGCCAGTAGTATTACGCGCAATCAGCCCCAGCATTTT
TRBV28	-	TRBD2	TRBJ2-7	16	CASSFDLAGLSYEQYF	TGTGCCAGCAGTTTTGATCTAGCGGGGCTGTCCTACGAGCAGTACTTC
TRBV5-5	-	-	TRBJ1-6	16	CASSPFESSYNSPLHF	TGTGCCAGCAGCCCTTTTGAGAGCTCCTATAATTCACCCCTCCACTTT
TRBV7-9	medium-sized	-	TRBJ1-2	16	CASSARSRQANYGYTF	TGTGCCAGCAGCGCTAGGTCCAGACAGGCTAACTATGGCTACACCTTC
TRBV18	-	-	TRBJ1-1	14	CASSPTGRRTEAFF	TGTGCCAGCTCACCAACAGGGAGGAGGACTGAAGCTTTCTTT
TRBV7-6	-	TRBD1	TRBJ2-5	13	CASSRGQQETQYF	TGTGCCAGCAGCCGGGGACAGCAAGAGACCCAGTACTTC
TRBV7-8	-	-	TRBJ2-6	14	CASSFRAGANVLTF	TGTGCCAGCAGCTTCAGGGCTGGGGCCAACGTCCTGACTTTC
TRBV7-8	-	-	TRBJ1-4	15	CASSHPGVTNEKLFF	TGTGCCAGCTCTCATCCAGGGGTAACTAATGAAAAACTGTTTTTT
TRBV19	-	-	TRBJ2-7	13	CASSVAGYYEQYF	TGTGCCAGTAGTGTGGCAGGATACTACGAGCAGTACTTC
TRBV30	-	TRBD1	TRBJ1-2	13	CAWSERQGYGYTF	TGTGCCTGGAGTGAAAGACAGGGGTATGGCTACACCTTC
TRBV5-6	-	-	TRBJ1-2	14	CASSGPNFNYGYTF	TGTGCCAGCAGCGGACCGAACTTTAACTATGGCTACACCTTC
TRBV28	-	-	TRBJ1-1	14	CASSLYQGGTEAFF	TGTGCCAGCAGTTTATATCAGGGTGGCACTGAAGCTTTCTTT
TRBV5-1	-	TRBD1	TRBJ2-2	15	CASSTGQGYTGELFF	TGCGCCAGCAGCACCGGACAGGGGTACACCGGGGAGCTGTTTTTT
TRBV4-3	-	TRBD1	TRBJ2-7	14	CASSPLQGRYEQYF	TGCGCCAGCAGCCCCTTACAGGGGAGATACGAGCAGTACTTC
TRBV19	-	TRBD1	TRBJ1-5	13	CASTRDRLRPQHF	TGTGCCAGTACCCGGGACAGGTTGAGGCCCCAGCATTTT
TRBV7-9	few	TRBD1	TRBJ2-7	13	CASSRGTGSAEYF	TGTGCCAGCAGCCGAGGGACAGGCTCAGCCGAGTACTTC
TRBV30	once	TRBD1	TRBJ1-2	13	CAWQTGGNYGYTF	TGTGCCTGGCAGACAGGGGGTAACTATGGCTACACCTTC
TRBV6-6	-	TRBD2	TRBJ2-4	15	CASSGSGGAKNIQYF	TGTGCCAGCAGTGGTAGCGGGGGGGCCAAAAACATTCAGTACTTC
TRBV7-2	-	TRBD1	TRBJ2-6	18	CASSFRTGGISGANVLTF	TGTGCCAGCAGCTTCCGGACAGGGGGAATCTCTGGGGCCAACGTCCTGACTTTC
TRBV11-2	-	TRBD2	TRBJ2-3	16	CASSLVVSGGEDTQYF	TGTGCCAGCAGCTTAGTTGTTAGCGGGGGGGAAGATACGCAGTATTTT
TRBV29-1	-	-	TRBJ2-1	12	CSADSFYNEQFF	TGCAGCGCTGACAGTTTCTACAATGAGCAGTTCTTC
TRBV9	-	-	TRBJ2-5	15	CASSGSGFRHETQYF	TGTGCCAGCAGCGGGTCGGGATTTCGGCACGAGACCCAGTACTTC
TRBV9	-	-	TRBJ1-1	15	CASSESDRPNTEAFF	TGTGCCAGCAGCGAATCCGACAGGCCGAACACTGAAGCTTTCTTT
TRBV5-4	-	-	TRBJ2-5	14	CASSPPGSGETQYF	TGTGCCAGCAGCCCCCCGGGGAGCGGTGAGACCCAGTACTTC
TRBV2	-	-	TRBJ1-2	17	CASSDLIALGLLPGYTF	TGTGCCAGCAGTGATCTAATAGCATTGGGTCTCCTCCCCGGCTACACCTTC
TRBV27	few	-	TRBJ1-2	13	CASSLIGNYGYTF	TGTGCCAGCAGTTTGATAGGGAACTATGGCTACACCTTC
TRBV7-6	few	-	TRBJ2-7	11	CASSNLYEQYF	TGTGCCAGCAGCAACCTCTACGAGCAGTACTTC